A selection of T cell receptor beta chains follows, all from one sample in a study of CD8 T cells in Susac syndrome. TCRdb independently ran MiXCR on the immunoSEQ multiplex PCR reads; one entry per CDR3 protein. The sample yields 45,000 to 55,000 distinct CDR3 sequences, roughly 93% seen once. Source material: CD8+ T cells from PBMCs. The receptors derive from a human donor in good health. Each CDR3 is given with its conserved first and last residue. The D gene is left open where the match is weak. Only some rows state a clone size, as once, few, many or a class for expanded clones.

V gene	D gene	J gene	clone size	CDR3 protein	CDR3 DNA
TRBV7-9	-	TRBJ2-1	-	CASSSPVVVSNEQFF	TGTGCCAGCAGCTCCCCAGTAGTGGTTTCCAATGAGCAGTTCTTC
TRBV13	TRBD2	TRBJ2-5	-	CASSLTGGVETQYF	TGTGCCAGCAGCTTGACGGGAGGTGTGGAGACCCAGTACTTC
TRBV5-1	-	TRBJ2-7	-	CASSESGGEQYF	TGCGCCAGCAGCGAGTCGGGTGGGGAGCAGTACTTC
TRBV27	-	TRBJ1-1	-	CASSYATENTEAFF	TGTGCCAGCAGTTACGCCACAGAGAACACTGAAGCTTTCTTT
TRBV7-9	-	TRBJ2-7	-	CASSLGGYYYEQYF	TGTGCCAGCAGCTTAGGGGGGTACTACTACGAGCAGTACTTC
TRBV2	-	TRBJ2-1	-	CASSTGRLYNEQFF	TGTGCCAGCAGTACAGGGAGGCTCTACAATGAGCAGTTCTTC
TRBV7-9	TRBD2	TRBJ2-7	-	CASSPGRSGTSGRASEQYF	TGTGCCAGCAGCCCCGGACGATCCGGGACTAGCGGGAGGGCAAGTGAGCAGTACTTC
TRBV23-1	-	TRBJ2-2	-	CASRQAPGGELFF	TGCGCCAGTAGACAGGCCCCTGGCGGGGAGCTGTTTTTT
TRBV7-9	-	TRBJ2-2	-	CASSFDTGELFF	TGTGCCAGCAGCTTTGACACCGGGGAGCTGTTTTTT
TRBV28	-	TRBJ2-5	-	CASRPGDDQETQYF	TGTGCCAGCAGGCCAGGGGACGACCAAGAGACCCAGTACTTC
TRBV4-2	-	TRBJ1-1	-	CASSPLGEDSSDTEAFF	TGTGCCAGCAGCCCCCTAGGGGAGGATTCAAGCGACACTGAAGCTTTCTTT
TRBV25-1	TRBD1	TRBJ1-5	-	CASSAGQGAFSQPQHF	TGTGCCAGCAGTGCAGGACAGGGGGCTTTCAGTCAGCCCCAGCATTTT
TRBV5-6	-	TRBJ1-2	-	CASSLSTRTHGYTF	TGTGCCAGCAGCTTGTCAACTCGGACTCATGGCTACACCTTC
TRBV5-1	TRBD2	TRBJ2-1	-	CASSPTSGRSAEQFF	TGCGCCAGCAGCCCCACTAGCGGGAGGAGTGCTGAGCAGTTCTTC
TRBV27	TRBD1	TRBJ1-1	once	CASSRSGTGKIEAFF	TGTGCCAGCAGTCGCTCGGGGACAGGGAAGATTGAAGCTTTCTTT
TRBV9	TRBD2	TRBJ2-1	-	CASSPRRGGPHNEQFF	TGTGCCAGCAGCCCCCGTAGGGGAGGGCCCCACAATGAGCAGTTCTTC
TRBV27	TRBD1	TRBJ2-7	once	CASSPGQGLLEQYF	TGTGCCAGCTCCCCGGGACAGGGGCTATTGGAGCAGTACTTC
TRBV5-6	-	TRBJ2-7	-	CASSLSLEQYF	TGTGCCAGCAGCTTATCGTTGGAGCAGTACTTC
TRBV29-1	TRBD1	TRBJ2-7	-	CSVSDRASYEQYF	TGCAGCGTTAGCGACAGGGCAAGCTACGAGCAGTACTTC
TRBV7-9	-	TRBJ2-1	-	CASRALDNEQFF	TGTGCCAGCAGGGCCTTGGACAATGAGCAGTTCTTC
TRBV7-9	TRBD1	TRBJ2-4	-	CASSLQGASNIQYF	TGTGCCAGCAGCTTACAGGGGGCGTCAAACATTCAGTACTTC
TRBV7-9	-	TRBJ2-5	-	CASRLLLQETQYF	TGTGCCAGCCGCTTATTACTGCAAGAGACCCAGTACTTC
TRBV13	-	TRBJ1-3	once	CASSLNSYSGNTIYF	TGTGCCAGCAGCTTAAACAGCTACTCTGGAAACACCATATATTTT
TRBV5-6	-	TRBJ2-7	-	CASSLETGRHYEQYF	TGTGCCAGCAGCTTGGAAACAGGGCGGCACTACGAGCAGTACTTC
TRBV30	TRBD2	TRBJ2-2	once	CALGGEGTGELFF	TGTGCCTTGGGGGGGGAGGGCACCGGGGAGCTGTTTTTT
TRBV7-9	-	TRBJ2-5	-	CASTRGFQETQYF	TGTGCCAGCACCAGAGGCTTTCAAGAGACCCAGTACTTC
TRBV15	-	TRBJ1-2	-	CATSKGVANYGYTF	TGTGCCACCAGCAAAGGGGTCGCTAACTATGGCTACACCTTC
TRBV27	-	TRBJ1-1	once	CASSLRFGGAEAFF	TGTGCCAGCAGTTTACGCTTTGGGGGGGCTGAAGCTTTCTTT
TRBV5-1	-	TRBJ2-7	few	CASSSTGPYEQYF	TGCGCCAGCAGCTCGACTGGACCCTACGAGCAGTACTTC
TRBV29-1	TRBD1	TRBJ1-5	once	CSVGTGGQPQHF	TGCAGCGTTGGGACAGGCGGGCAGCCCCAGCATTTT
TRBV4-2	-	TRBJ2-7	-	CASSSYRDPTYEQYF	TGTGCCAGCAGCTCTTACCGGGACCCGACCTACGAGCAGTACTTC
TRBV18	-	TRBJ2-1	-	CASSPANNEQFF	TGTGCCAGCTCACCAGCAAACAATGAGCAGTTCTTC
TRBV12-3/TRBV12-4	TRBD2	TRBJ2-3	-	CASSFGLAENTDTQYF	TGTGCCAGCAGTTTCGGCCTAGCGGAAAACACAGATACGCAGTATTTT
TRBV29-1	TRBD1	TRBJ2-1	-	CSVDGQGIYNEQFF	TGCAGCGTTGACGGACAGGGGATCTACAATGAGCAGTTCTTC
TRBV5-4	-	TRBJ2-1	-	CASSLEGAPNEQFF	TGTGCCAGCAGCTTGGAAGGGGCCCCCAATGAGCAGTTCTTC
TRBV2	-	TRBJ2-6	-	CASRGATSTGANVLTF	TGTGCCAGCCGGGGCGCCACAAGTACTGGGGCCAACGTCCTGACTTTC
TRBV29-1	-	TRBJ2-5	once	CSVEDGPETQYF	TGCAGCGTTGAGGACGGCCCCGAGACCCAGTACTTC